The entry below gives a single TCR beta chain sequence along with its context. Its antigen is as yet unknown. The entry originates in a study of cytomegalovirus exposure and HLA in healthy donors. Overall study results and limits: TCR beta sequences reportedly predicted the HLA-A and HLA-B alleles of most subjects accurately.

The CDR3 runs 15 residues. J was trimmed by 5 bases and V by 5 bases; bases with no gene match: 10. Germline CDR1 reads SGHTA; CDR2 reads FQGNSA. PCR involved 60 Vbeta and 13 Jbeta primers. Profiled with immunoSEQ multiplex PCR; TCRdb holds only in-frame clones, not every one. The data contain under 200,000 clones, roughly 80% of them seen just once; the ten biggest clones take up about 13%. Sequencing was performed on PBMCs. The chain recombines TRBV7-2 with TRBJ2-5; TRBD2 agrees at 8 bases. This receptor was obtained from a woman between 50 and 59 years old in good health and CMV-seronegative. CDR3 DNA sequence: TGTGCCAGCAGCGGAAGCGGGGGCCGGGGGGAGACCCAGTACTTC. Translated: CASSGSGGRGETQYF.